The 18 T cell receptor beta chains given below trace back to one sample, sequenced in a study of T cell repertoires in cytomegalovirus infection. TCRdb redid the calling of the reads with MiXCR, one entry per CDR3 protein. The table has approximately 500,000 distinct CDR3 sequences, about 15% seen once; the top ten hold around 25%. Sequencing was done on a sample of CD8+ T cells from PBMCs. All receptors come from a human donor in good health (CMV status not recorded). Some clones in this sample may be carry-over from other donors' samples.

The CDR3 bases are TGTGCCAGCAGTTTTACAGGACCGCCGAACACTGAAGCTTTCTTT. It specifies CASSFTGPPNTEAFF. The V gene is TRBV27, the J gene TRBJ1-1; D is possibly TRBD1 (5 bases). This CDR3 region has 15 residues. The germline V gene has CDR1 MNHEY and CDR2 SMNVEV (reference sequence). V lost 3 bases to trimming and J lost 1 base, with 12 bases between them.

V and J are TRBV20-1 and TRBJ2-1; TRBD2 matches at 10 bases. The V segment lost 0 bases and the J segment 6 bases; nucleotides outside the gene matches: 8. The CDR3 sequence is 16 residues long. Germline CDR1 DFQATT, CDR2 SNEGSKA (reference sequence). CDR3 protein: CSARDPGLAAPNEQFF. The CDR3 DNA follows: TGCAGTGCTAGAGATCCCGGACTAGCGGCCCCCAATGAGCAGTTCTTC.

This clonotype was seen at least ten times. J is TRBJ2-2 and V is TRBV7-9; perhaps TRBD1 as D (6 bases). CDR3 length equals 14 residues. The germline V gene encodes CDR1 SEHNR and CDR2 FQNEAQ (reference sequence). V lost 5 bases and J 8 bases, leaving 15 bases between the germline ends. The CDR3 DNA reads as TGTGCCAGCAGCCCCCGGACAGCCACGGGGGAGCTGTTTTTT. It encodes CASSPRTATGELFF. Full variable domain (remainder filled in from reference TRBV7-9 and TRBJ2-2): DTGVSQNPRHKITKRGQNVTFRCDPISEHNRLYWYRQTLGQGPEFLTYFQNEAQLEKSRLLSDRFSAERPKGSFSTLEIQRTEQGDSAMYLCASSPRTATGELFFGEGSRLTVL.

In this sample, this clonotype turned up a few times. The V call is TRBV10-2, the J call TRBJ1-5; weak D call: TRBD1 (6 bases). V was shortened by 6 bases and J by 7 bases, with 13 bases between the two germline ends. Germline V lookup: CDR1 WSHSY, CDR2 SAAADI. This CDR3 comprises 13 residues. The CDR3 DNA reads TGCGCCAGCAGCACAGGGTTACGGCAGCCCCAGCATTTT. It translates to CASSTGLRQPQHF.

This clonotype was seen ten or more times. The chain has TRBV7-9 and TRBJ2-5; TRBD1 aligns across 7 bases. Germline CDR1 reads SEHNR; CDR2 reads FQNEAQ (reference sequence). The V and J ends lost 5 bases and 1 base, in that order; junction bases with no gene match: 7. The CDR3 totals 15 residues. CDR3 protein: CASSPTWDSQETQYF. The CDR3 DNA follows: TGTGCCAGCAGCCCAACTTGGGACAGCCAAGAGACCCAGTACTTC.

The chain recombines TRBV28 with TRBJ2-3, with D possibly being TRBD2 (5 bases). Germline V gene lookup returns CDR1 MDHEN and CDR2 SYDVKM. Trimming took off 7 bases at V and 0 bases at J, with 14 bases between the two ends. This CDR3 spans 15 amino acids. The CDR3 DNA sequence: TGTGCCAGCATCCCTTTGGGCGGGAGCACAGATACGCAGTATTTT. Translation gives CASIPLGGSTDTQYF.

This clonotype was counted many times. The CDR3: CASSLGRARTTEAFF. The CDR3 region has the DNA TGTGCCAGCAGCTTAGGGCGAGCTCGGACGACAGAAGCTTTCTTT. V usage is TRBV7-9 and J usage is TRBJ1-1; D gene unclear. The CDR3 runs 15 residues. The germline V and J ends were trimmed by 1 base and 8 bases, with 17 bases remaining between them. Germline lookup yields CDR1 SEHNR and CDR2 FQNEAQ (reference sequence). Combining the CDR3 with reference TRBV7-9 and TRBJ1-1 gives the whole variable domain DTGVSQNPRHKITKRGQNVTFRCDPISEHNRLYWYRQTLGQGPEFLTYFQNEAQLEKSRLLSDRFSAERPKGSFSTLEIQRTEQGDSAMYLCASSLGRARTTEAFFGQGTRLTVV.

Many counts were recorded for this clonotype. The rearrangement joins TRBV2 to TRBJ2-3; D might be TRBD1 (5 bases). Germline CDR1 and CDR2: SNHLY and FYNNEI. V was pared by 7 bases and J by 2 bases, with 13 bases between. The CDR3 loop spans 14 amino acids. This chain's CDR3 is CASTWGSITDTQYF. The CDR3 DNA reads TGTGCCAGCACCTGGGGCTCCATCACAGATACGCAGTATTTT.

The V and J genes are TRBV5-1 and TRBJ2-7; 10 bases match TRBD1. Trimming removed 6 bases from V and 3 bases from J; junction bases left unmatched: 21. CDR1 and CDR2 from the germline V gene are SGHRS and YFSETQ. The CDR3 is made up of 19 amino acids. CDR3 residues: CASTGSGTGVPLLIYEQYF. CDR3 nucleotide sequence: TGCGCCAGCACAGGATCCGGGACAGGGGTGCCGTTATTGATCTACGAGCAGTACTTC.

The chain is built from TRBV5-1 and TRBJ2-3; TRBD1 is a possible D gene (5 bases). Germline lookup yields CDR1 SGHRS and CDR2 YFSETQ. The ends were cut back, 0 bases at V and 0 bases at J, with 11 bases in the middle. The CDR3 extends over 16 amino acids. The CDR3 loop is CASSLGRRVSTDTQYF. CDR3 DNA sequence: TGCGCCAGCAGCTTGGGACGCAGGGTTAGCACAGATACGCAGTATTTT.

This clonotype turned up a few times. The genes are TRBV9 and TRBJ2-4, with D possibly being TRBD2 (6 bases). This CDR3 has 15 residues. CDR1 is SGDLS and CDR2 is YYNGEE in the germline V gene. Trimming left V 0 bases short and J 7 bases short, with 14 bases between. CDR3 loop: CASSVAGREVNIQYF. The CDR3, as DNA: TGTGCCAGCAGCGTAGCGGGCAGGGAGGTCAACATTCAGTACTTC.

This clonotype was observed many times. This rearrangement joins TRBV7-9 to TRBJ2-7; D uncertain. Germline V gene data show CDR1 as SEHNR and CDR2 as FQNEAQ (reference sequence). Trimming took off 2 bases at V and 3 bases at J, with 8 bases between the two ends. The CDR3 spans 13 residues. CDR3 protein: CASSLQGFYEQYF. The CDR3 DNA sequence: TGTGCCAGCAGCTTACAAGGATTCTACGAGCAGTACTTC. The whole variable domain, filled in from reference TRBV7-9 and TRBJ2-7, reads DTGVSQNPRHKITKRGQNVTFRCDPISEHNRLYWYRQTLGQGPEFLTYFQNEAQLEKSRLLSDRFSAERPKGSFSTLEIQRTEQGDSAMYLCASSLQGFYEQYFGPGTRLTVT.

This clonotype occurred a few times. The chain joins TRBV6-6 to TRBJ2-7; 9 nucleotides agree with TRBD1. Germline CDR1 MNHNY, CDR2 SVGAGI (reference sequence). Germline trimming cut 0 bases from V and 3 bases from J; bases unmatched to any gene: 0. The CDR3 totals 14 residues. The CDR3 is CASSYSTGGYEQYF. CDR3 DNA: TGTGCCAGCAGTTACTCGACAGGGGGCTACGAGCAGTACTTC.

This clonotype came up many times. This sequence joins TRBV14 and TRBJ1-4; 7 bases are a match to TRBD1. The CDR3 is made up of 13 amino acids. The V segment lost 2 bases and the J segment 7 bases; nucleotides outside the gene matches: 1. Germline values: CDR1 SGHDN, CDR2 FVKESK. In nucleotides, the CDR3 is TGTGCCAGCAGCCAATGGACAGGTGAAAAACTGTTTTTT. Protein sequence: CASSQWTGEKLFF.

This clonotype appeared many times. The rearrangement links TRBV7-9 to TRBJ2-5; D is uncertain. V was cut by 7 bases and J by 1 base, with 16 bases left in between. Germline lookup yields CDR1 SEHNR and CDR2 FQNEAQ (reference sequence). The CDR3 has 15 residues. CDR3 sequence (DNA): TGTGCCAGCACCCTAGTGGGCAGGTTCCAAGAGACCCAGTACTTC. Its translation: CASTLVGRFQETQYF.

This clonotype has just a few counts. The chain combines TRBV12-3 or TRBV12-4 with TRBJ1-3, with a possible D match to TRBD1 (5 bases). The CDR3 runs 14 residues. The germline V and J ends were trimmed by 7 bases and 4 bases, with 14 bases remaining between them. The CDR3 reads CASTYSGRGNTIYF. CDR3 bases: TGTGCCAGCACTTACTCGGGACGAGGAAACACCATATATTTT.

The chain couples TRBV27 to TRBJ2-7; D unresolved. The CDR3 totals 15 residues. The V end was cut by 0 bases, the J end by 2 bases, with 11 bases between. Germline values: CDR1 MNHEY, CDR2 SMNVEV (reference sequence). The CDR3: CASSLSLAAPYEQYF. The CDR3 DNA reads as TGTGCCAGCAGTTTATCTTTGGCGGCCCCCTACGAGCAGTACTTC.

This clonotype was recorded at least ten times. The chain uses TRBV29-1 and TRBJ2-3; TRBD2 matches 8 bases. This CDR3 contains 13 residues. Trimming cost V 7 bases and J 2 bases; bases outside gene matches: 5. Germline lookup yields CDR1 SQVTM and CDR2 ANQGSEA. The CDR3 region is CSAVAGLTDTQYF. CDR3 DNA: TGCAGCGCCGTAGCGGGGCTCACAGATACGCAGTATTTT.